These 13 T cell receptor beta chains originate from one sample sequenced in a study of blood T cell repertoires in COVID-19. Measured with immunoSEQ multiplex PCR; TCRdb has only the in-frame clones, and not every one. The top ten clones hold just under 6.5% of a sample with just under 350,000 clones, over 70% of them seen once. Sequenced sample: peripheral blood. The receptor source for this set is a woman in her forties or fifties with COVID-19, enrolled during active disease.

The chain recombines TRBV18 with TRBJ2-7; D is undetermined. Trimming cost V 4 bases and J 5 bases, with 15 bases left between them. The germline V gene encodes CDR1 KGHSH and CDR2 LQKENI. This CDR3 spans 14 amino acids. The CDR3 bases are TGTGCCAGCTCACGAATTTCAGGAATTCACGAGCAGTACTTC. Translation gives CASSRISGIHEQYF.

This clone was seen a few times. Here the CDR3 reads CASRELAGAHSTDTQYF. CDR3 nucleotide sequence: TGTGCCAGCAGGGAACTAGCGGGAGCGCACAGCACAGATACGCAGTATTTT. The V call is TRBV4-2, the J call TRBJ2-3, with 11 bases aligning to TRBD2. The length of the CDR3 is 17 residues. Germline CDR1 LGHNA, CDR2 YNFKEQ. The J segment lost 0 bases and the V segment lost 6 bases, leaving 8 bases of the junction unmatched.

This clone was recorded once. The rearrangement links TRBV7-2 to TRBJ2-7; TRBD2 might be the D (6 bases). This CDR3 comprises 15 residues. V lost 3 bases to trimming and J lost 2 bases, with 14 bases between them. The germline gives CDR1 SGHTA, CDR2 FQGNSA. Here the CDR3 DNA reads TGTGCCAGCAGCTTCCTGGGGGGAAAGACCTACGAGCAGTACTTC. Its translation is CASSFLGGKTYEQYF.

This clone was seen once. V usage is TRBV19 and J usage is TRBJ1-1; D not certain. The CDR3 spans 15 residues. From germline, CDR1 is LNHDA and CDR2 SQIVND (reference sequence). V shed 2 bases and J shed 1 base, with 11 bases lying between them. DNA for the CDR3: TGTGCCAGTAGTATAAGAGCCGCAGGGAACACTGAAGCTTTCTTT. It yields the protein CASSIRAAGNTEAFF.

The chain links TRBV4-1 to TRBJ1-1; D is possibly TRBD1 (6 bases). The V end was cut by 1 base, the J end by 1 base, with 16 bases between. The CDR3 sequence is 17 residues long. Germline V gene data show CDR1 as MGHRA and CDR2 as YSYEKL. The DNA of the CDR3 is TGCGCCAGCAGCCAAGGAACATTGGGGGGGCCGAACACTGAAGCTTTCTTT. This translates into CASSQGTLGGPNTEAFF.

The rearrangement links TRBV5-4 to TRBJ2-3, with no clear D. The germline V gene has CDR1 SGHNT and CDR2 YYREEE (reference sequence). The V and J ends lost 4 bases and 2 bases respectively, with 11 bases between them. The CDR3 has 14 residues. CDR3 coding DNA: TGTGCCAGCAGCGAGGAGTACAACACAGATACGCAGTATTTT. This encodes CASSEEYNTDTQYF.

The CDR3 DNA sequence: TGTGCCAGCAGCTTCGACAGGGCAAGGACCTACGAGCAGTACTTC. This gives the protein CASSFDRARTYEQYF. The chain is built from TRBV11-2 and TRBJ2-7; 7 bases agree with TRBD1. From germline, CDR1 is SGHAT and CDR2 FQNNGV. V lost 3 bases and J lost 2; bases outside the gene matches: 7. The CDR3 sequence is 15 residues long.

V gene TRBV6-5 combines with J gene TRBJ1-2; weak D call: TRBD1 (6 bases). Germline values: CDR1 MNHEY, CDR2 SVGAGI. This CDR3 region has 13 residues. Between the trimmed V and J ends, which lost 4 bases and 2 bases, there was a span of 8 bases. The CDR3 nucleotides read TGTGCCAGCAGTTCACAGGGAAACTATGGCTACACCTTC. Protein sequence: CASSSQGNYGYTF.

The genes are TRBV10-3 and TRBJ2-7; no firm D call. The germline V gene encodes CDR1 ENHRY and CDR2 SYGVKD. The CDR3 loop spans 17 amino acids. Trimming removed 0 bases at V and 6 bases at J, with 21 bases between. As DNA, the CDR3 is TGTGCCATCAGTGAGTCGACTCGGCGCCCATTTTCGAGCGAGCAGTACTTC. Translation gives CAISESTRRPFSSEQYF.

The chain couples TRBV19 to TRBJ1-2; 12 positions match TRBD1. The CDR3 is 14 residues long. The germline V gene encodes CDR1 LNHDA and CDR2 SQIVND (reference sequence). V was pared by 6 bases and J by 5 bases, with 4 bases of the junction left unmatched. DNA for the CDR3: TGTGCCAGTAGGGGGACAGGGGGCGATTATGGCTACACCTTC. Translating it yields CASRGTGGDYGYTF. Full variable domain (remainder filled in from reference TRBV19 and TRBJ1-2): DGGITQSPKYLFRKEGQNVTLSCEQNLNHDAMYWYRQDPGQGLRLIYYSQIVNDFQKGDIAEGYSVSREKKESFPLTVTSAQKNPTAFYLCASRGTGGDYGYTFGSGTRLTVV.

This clone turned up a few times. One end of the junction varies from germline; a read error may be responsible. The rearrangement joins TRBV11-3 to TRBJ2-7, with a tentative D call TRBD1 (6 bases). Germline V gives CDR1 SGHNT, CDR2 YENEEA. The CDR3 runs to 16 residues. CDR3 residues: CASSLDPSGQSLPWDF. In DNA, the CDR3 is TGTGCCAGCAGCTTAGACCCCTCCGGACAGAGTCTACCTTGGGACTTC.

The chain recombines TRBV7-2 with TRBJ2-1; D not resolved. With 5 bases removed from V and 0 bases from J, the gap between germline ends came to 17 bases. From germline, CDR1 is SGHTA and CDR2 FQGNSA. CDR3 length: 17 residues. CDR3: CASSPRVARSSYNEQFF. CDR3 nucleotide sequence: TGTGCCAGCAGCCCTCGTGTGGCCCGAAGCTCCTACAATGAGCAGTTCTTC.

The chain has TRBV15 and TRBJ2-7; 12 bases match TRBD1. The CDR3 runs to 15 residues. Germline CDR1 LNHNV, CDR2 YYDKDF (reference sequence). The ends lost 5 bases at V and 3 bases at J; junction bases unmatched: 5. The CDR3 loop is CATSVRDRGLYEQYF. The CDR3 DNA reads as TGTGCCACCAGCGTCCGGGACAGGGGGCTCTACGAGCAGTACTTC.